This T cell receptor (beta chain) was captured in a study of T-cell memory formation after mild COVID-19. V gave up 7 bases and J gave up 1 base; unmatched junction bases: 5. The germline V gene encodes CDR1 KGHDR and CDR2 SFDVKD. CDR3 length equals 14 residues. TCRdb recomputed calls from the 5' RACE reads with MiXCR, one row per CDR3 protein. The table records about 450,000 distinct CDR3 sequences, 20% to 30% of them present only once. This sequence joins TRBV24-1 and TRBJ1-1; 7 bases are a match to TRBD1. Material: PBMCs or a T cell subset sorted from them (not recorded which). This TCR derives from an adult woman who had mild COVID-19 (a few samples of this study predate the infection). Cell type and time point are not known. CDR3 coding DNA: TGTGCCACCAGGGAGGGGGCCCGGAACACTGAAGCTTTCTTT. It codes for CATREGARNTEAFF.